This T cell receptor (beta chain) was identified in a study of cytomegalovirus exposure and HLA in healthy donors. The wider study: Across a few hundred genotyped donors, over 70% landed in the Caucasian-associated ancestry cluster. Study conclusions and caveats: The study carried out a later analysis of TCR beta sequences. It associated around 17,000 of them with specific HLA alleles at a false discovery rate of 0.05.

The PCR had 60 Vbeta and 13 Jbeta primers. Data came from immunoSEQ multiplex PCR; TCRdb stores just in-frame clones and leaves some out. The data show approximately 97,000 clones, with roughly 83% seen just once and just over 2.5% held by the top ten. Concerning this clone: As yet, its antigen is unknown.

Trimming cost V 3 bases and J 1 base; bases outside gene matches: 8. The CDR3 loop spans 18 amino acids. Germline V lookup: CDR1 SGHDT, CDR2 YYEEEE. The sample was PBMCs. The TCR originated in a middle-aged man in good health and CMV-seronegative. The genes are TRBV5-6 and TRBJ2-5; TRBD2 matches at 14 bases. CDR3 in DNA: TGTGCCAGCAGCTCTATAGGGACTAGCGGGGGCTTCCAAGAGACCCAGTACTTC. As protein: CASSSIGTSGGFQETQYF. The full variable domain, rest sourced from reference TRBV5-6 and TRBJ2-5, is DAGVTQSPTHLIKTRGQQVTLRCSPKSGHDTVSWYQQALGQGPQFIFQYYEEEERQRGNFPDRFSGHQFPNYSSELNVNALLLGDSALYLCASSSIGTSGGFQETQYFGPGTRLLVL.